These 15 T cell receptor beta chains originate from one sample sequenced in a study of ipilimumab plus nivolumab after autologous stem cell transplantation. Repertoires were generated with immunoSEQ multiplex PCR, while TCRdb's copy carries only in-frame clones and drops some. The table records about 43,000 clones, 70% to 90% of them present only once. Sequenced here: PBMCs, sampled in a trial of ipilimumab plus nivolumab as post-transplant consolidation. The receptors derive from a male donor with multiple myeloma.

J is TRBJ2-1 and V is TRBV6-5, with D maybe TRBD2 (7 bases). Per germline, CDR1 MNHEY and CDR2 SVGAGI. The V gene lost 0 bases and the J gene lost 6 bases, with 15 bases spanning the gap. The CDR3 is 16 amino acids. In DNA, the CDR3 is TGTGCCAGCAGTTACTCTGGACGGGGGGCTGTCAATGAGCAGTTCTTC. Translating it yields CASSYSGRGAVNEQFF.

The CDR3 nucleotides are TGTGCCAGCAGCTTAGTGGGGATTGAAGCTTTCTTT. Translation: CASSLVGIEAFF. The J gene is TRBJ1-1, the V gene TRBV7-9; no clear D. This CDR3 contains 12 residues. V was trimmed by 1 base and J by 7 bases, leaving 7 bases between them. CDR1 is SEHNR, CDR2 FQNEAQ, per germline (reference sequence). The whole variable domain, filled in from reference TRBV7-9 and TRBJ1-1, reads DTGVSQNPRHKITKRGQNVTFRCDPISEHNRLYWYRQTLGQGPEFLTYFQNEAQLEKSRLLSDRFSAERPKGSFSTLEIQRTEQGDSAMYLCASSLVGIEAFFGQGTRLTVV.

The chain combines TRBV25-1 with TRBJ1-3; 8 nucleotides match TRBD1. CDR1 is MGHDK and CDR2 is SYGVNS in the germline V gene. V gave up 3 bases and J gave up 3 bases; unmatched junction bases: 4. The CDR3 loop spans 15 amino acids. The CDR3 sequence is CASSDWTGRGNTIYF. CDR3 sequence (DNA): TGTGCCAGCAGTGACTGGACAGGGCGTGGAAACACCATATATTTT.

The rearrangement uses TRBV7-2 and TRBJ1-1, with 9 bases aligning to TRBD1. The V segment lost 4 bases and the J segment 5 bases; nucleotides outside the gene matches: 5. Germline V gene data show CDR1 as SGHTA and CDR2 as FQGNSA. This CDR3 is 14 amino acids long. The CDR3 loop reads CASSSGQGYTEAFF. CDR3 DNA: TGTGCCAGCAGCTCGGGACAGGGATATACTGAAGCTTTCTTT. Based on the CDR3 plus reference TRBV7-2 and TRBJ1-1, the full variable domain is GAGVSQSPSNKVTEKGKDVELRCDPISGHTALYWYRQSLGQGLEFLIYFQGNSAPDKSGLPSDRFSAERTGGSVSTLTIQRTQQEDSAVYLCASSSGQGYTEAFFGQGTRLTVV.

The chain carries TRBV28 and TRBJ2-7; D might be TRBD2 (6 bases). V shed 6 bases and J shed 3 bases, with 21 bases lying between them. The CDR3 has 16 residues. Per the germline V gene, CDR1 is MDHEN and CDR2 is SYDVKM. The DNA for the CDR3 is TGTGCCAGCAGCTCTCCGGAGGGACCACTCTACTACGAGCAGTACTTC. As protein: CASSSPEGPLYYEQYF.

V usage is TRBV5-6 and J usage is TRBJ1-3; TRBD1 matches 7 bases. The CDR3 extends over 17 amino acids. The ends lost 0 bases at V and 4 bases at J; junction bases unmatched: 10. Per germline, CDR1 SGHDT and CDR2 YYEEEE. CDR3 residues: CASSLAAHRDRGNTIYF. The DNA for the CDR3 is TGTGCCAGCAGCTTGGCCGCTCATCGGGACAGAGGAAACACCATATATTTT.

V usage is TRBV2 and J usage is TRBJ1-6, with 11 bases identical to TRBD1. From germline, CDR1 is SNHLY and CDR2 FYNNEI. Germline trimming cut 5 bases from V and 8 bases from J; bases unmatched to any gene: 5. The length of the CDR3 is 15 residues. CDR3 in amino acids: CASSKDRGQDSPLHF. The CDR3 nucleotides are TGTGCCAGCAGTAAGGACAGGGGGCAGGATTCACCCCTCCACTTT.

This chain joins TRBV6-1 and TRBJ1-6; D is unclear. Germline CDR1 reads MNHNS; CDR2 reads SASEGT. The CDR3 spans 15 residues. V lost 7 bases and J lost 8, with 18 bases in between. CDR3 sequence (DNA): TGTGCCAGCACCCTAAGAAGACGGATGGATTCACCCCTCCACTTT. Amino acid sequence: CASTLRRRMDSPLHF.

The rearrangement joins TRBV5-4 to TRBJ2-3; 8 positions match TRBD2. This CDR3 comprises 16 residues. Germline lookup yields CDR1 SGHNT and CDR2 YYREEE (reference sequence). After removal of 0 bases from V and 0 bases from J, the junction contained 3 bases not matched to a gene. The CDR3 coding sequence is TGTGCCAGCAGCTTGGTAGCGGGGAGGAGCACAGATACGCAGTATTTT. This translates into CASSLVAGRSTDTQYF.

The J gene is TRBJ2-2, the V gene TRBV29-1; unclear D gene. The CDR3 totals 11 residues. Germline V gene data show CDR1 as SQVTM and CDR2 as ANQGSEA. Trimming took 7 bases from V and 1 from J, leaving 4 bases between them. CDR3 in amino acids: CSGKNTGELFF. CDR3 in DNA: TGCAGCGGTAAGAACACCGGGGAGCTGTTTTTT.

Comments on this clone: At one end, the junction sequence differs from germline, possibly due to a read error. The chain combines TRBV18 with TRBJ1-1; D possibly corresponds to TRBD1 (6 bases). This CDR3 contains 14 residues. Germline lookup yields CDR1 KGHSH and CDR2 LQKENI. For the CDR3, the DNA is TGTGCCAGCTCACCATTCCAGGGGAACGCTGAAGCTTTCTTT. This sequence encodes CASSPFQGNAEAFF.

This clone was detected once. V and J are TRBV27 and TRBJ1-1; TRBD1 might be the D (5 bases). The ends were cut back, 2 bases at V and 1 base at J, with 14 bases in the middle. Germline loops: CDR1 MNHEY, CDR2 SMNVEV (reference sequence). This CDR3 comprises 16 residues. CDR3 sequence (DNA): TGTGCCAGCAGTTTAGCTCAGGGATCCGGGAACACTGAAGCTTTCTTT. It encodes CASSLAQGSGNTEAFF.

CDR3 nucleotides: TGTGCCAGCAGCTTAAGGCTAGCGGGGGGTCTCACAGATACGCAGTATTTT. This encodes CASSLRLAGGLTDTQYF. This chain uses TRBV7-2 with TRBJ2-3, with 11 bases lining up with TRBD2. CDR3 length equals 17 residues. Trimming at V came to 2 bases and at J to 2 bases, leaving 6 bases not matched to a gene. From germline, CDR1 is SGHTA and CDR2 FQGNSA.

Only one count was recorded for this clone. The chain employs TRBV7-3 and TRBJ2-5, with D unclear. In germline, CDR1 is SGHTA, CDR2 FQGTGA. V was clipped by 5 bases and J by 1 base, with 11 bases between them. The length of the CDR3 is 14 residues. In DNA, the CDR3 is TGTGCCAGCAGCCCCACGTCGGCCCAAGAGACCCAGTACTTC. It encodes CASSPTSAQETQYF.

The chain combines TRBV7-8 with TRBJ2-7; no clear D gene. Germline assignment: CDR1 SGHVS and CDR2 FQNEAQ. Trimming stripped 3 bases from V and 3 bases from J, with 12 bases between. This CDR3 has 14 amino acids. The CDR3 here is CASSFTRALYEQYF. The DNA of the CDR3 is TGTGCCAGCAGCTTCACACGGGCCCTCTACGAGCAGTACTTC. The full variable domain, with the rest looked up from reference TRBV7-8 and TRBJ2-7, is GAGVSQSPRYKVAKRGQDVALRCDPISGHVSLFWYQQALGQGPEFLTYFQNEAQLDKSGLPSDRFFAERPEGSVSTLKIQRTQQEDSAVYLCASSFTRALYEQYFGPGTRLTVT.